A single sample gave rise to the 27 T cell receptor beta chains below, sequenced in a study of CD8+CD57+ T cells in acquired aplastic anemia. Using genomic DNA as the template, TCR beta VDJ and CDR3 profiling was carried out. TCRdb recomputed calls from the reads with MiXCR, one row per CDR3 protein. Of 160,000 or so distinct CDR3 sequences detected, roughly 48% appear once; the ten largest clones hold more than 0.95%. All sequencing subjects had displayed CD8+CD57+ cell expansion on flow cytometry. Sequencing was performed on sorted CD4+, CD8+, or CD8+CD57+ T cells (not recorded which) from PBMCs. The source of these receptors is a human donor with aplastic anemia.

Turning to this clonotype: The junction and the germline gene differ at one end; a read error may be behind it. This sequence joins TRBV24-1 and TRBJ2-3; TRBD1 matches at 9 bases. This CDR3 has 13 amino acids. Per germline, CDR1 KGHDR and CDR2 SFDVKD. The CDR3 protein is CATGDRGTDTQYF. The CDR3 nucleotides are TGTGCCACCGGTGACAGGGGGACAGATACGCAGTATTTT.

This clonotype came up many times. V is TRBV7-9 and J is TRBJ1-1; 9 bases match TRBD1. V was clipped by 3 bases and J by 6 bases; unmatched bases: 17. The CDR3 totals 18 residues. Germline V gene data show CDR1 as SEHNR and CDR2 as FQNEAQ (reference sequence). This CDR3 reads CASSFGTGFGGARAEAFF. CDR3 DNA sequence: TGTGCCAGCAGCTTCGGGACAGGGTTTGGAGGGGCGAGAGCTGAAGCTTTCTTT. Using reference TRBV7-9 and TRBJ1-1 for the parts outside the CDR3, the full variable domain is DTGVSQNPRHKITKRGQNVTFRCDPISEHNRLYWYRQTLGQGPEFLTYFQNEAQLEKSRLLSDRFSAERPKGSFSTLEIQRTEQGDSAMYLCASSFGTGFGGARAEAFFGQGTRLTVV.

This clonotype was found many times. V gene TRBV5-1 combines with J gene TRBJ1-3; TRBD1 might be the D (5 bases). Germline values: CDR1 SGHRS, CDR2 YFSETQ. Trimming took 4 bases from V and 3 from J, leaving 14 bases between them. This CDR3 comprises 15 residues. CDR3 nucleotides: TGCGCCAGCAGCCGCCCTCAGACAGATGGAAACACCATATATTTT. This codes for CASSRPQTDGNTIYF. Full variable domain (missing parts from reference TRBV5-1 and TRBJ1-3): KAGVTQTPRYLIKTRGQQVTLSCSPISGHRSVSWYQQTPGQGLQFLFEYFSETQRNKGNFPGRFSGRQFSNSRSEMNVSTLELGDSALYLCASSRPQTDGNTIYFGEGSWLTVV.

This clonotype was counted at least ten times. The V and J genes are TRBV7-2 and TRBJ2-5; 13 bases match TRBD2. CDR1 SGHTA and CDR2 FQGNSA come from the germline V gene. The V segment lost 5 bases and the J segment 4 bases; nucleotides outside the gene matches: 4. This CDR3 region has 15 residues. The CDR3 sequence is CASSPTSGGAETQYF. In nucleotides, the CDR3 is TGTGCCAGCAGCCCCACTAGCGGGGGGGCAGAGACCCAGTACTTC.

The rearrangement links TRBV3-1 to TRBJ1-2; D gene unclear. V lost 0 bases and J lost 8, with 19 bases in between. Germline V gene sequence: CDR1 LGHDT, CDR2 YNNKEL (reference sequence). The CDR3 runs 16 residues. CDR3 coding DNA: TGTGCCAGCAGCCAAGATCATTTGTTCAGGCCGGGGGGCTACACCTTC. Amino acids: CASSQDHLFRPGGYTF.

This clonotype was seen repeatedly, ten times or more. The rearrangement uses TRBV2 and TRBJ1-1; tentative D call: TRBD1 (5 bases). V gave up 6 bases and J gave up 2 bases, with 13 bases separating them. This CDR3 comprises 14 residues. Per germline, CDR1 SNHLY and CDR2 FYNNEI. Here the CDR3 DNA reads TGTGCCAGCAGGTCGGGACGATTAAACACTGAAGCTTTCTTT. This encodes CASRSGRLNTEAFF.

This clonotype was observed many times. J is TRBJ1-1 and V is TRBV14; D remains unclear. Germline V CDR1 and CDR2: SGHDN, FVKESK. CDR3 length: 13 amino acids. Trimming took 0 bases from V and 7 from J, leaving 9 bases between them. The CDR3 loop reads CASSQDLKGEAFF. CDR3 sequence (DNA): TGTGCCAGCAGCCAAGATTTGAAGGGTGAAGCTTTCTTT. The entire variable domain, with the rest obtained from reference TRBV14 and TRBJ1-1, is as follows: EAGVTQFPSHSVIEKGQTVTLRCDPISGHDNLYWYRRVMGKEIKFLLHFVKESKQDESGMPNNRFLAERTGGTYSTLKVQPAELEDSGVYFCASSQDLKGEAFFGQGTRLTVV.

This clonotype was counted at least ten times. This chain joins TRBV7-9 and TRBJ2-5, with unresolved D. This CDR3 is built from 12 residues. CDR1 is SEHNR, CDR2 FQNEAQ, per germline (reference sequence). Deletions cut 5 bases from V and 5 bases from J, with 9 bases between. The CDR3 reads CASSLRTETQYF. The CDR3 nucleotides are TGTGCCAGCAGCCTCCGAACGGAGACCCAGTACTTC.

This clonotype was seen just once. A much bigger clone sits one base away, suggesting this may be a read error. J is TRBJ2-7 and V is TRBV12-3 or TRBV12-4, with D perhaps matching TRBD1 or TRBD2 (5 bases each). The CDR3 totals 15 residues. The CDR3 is CASSLDRRSSYGQYF. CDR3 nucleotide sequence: TGTGCCAGCAGTTTAGACAGGAGGAGCTCCTACGGGCAGTACTTC.

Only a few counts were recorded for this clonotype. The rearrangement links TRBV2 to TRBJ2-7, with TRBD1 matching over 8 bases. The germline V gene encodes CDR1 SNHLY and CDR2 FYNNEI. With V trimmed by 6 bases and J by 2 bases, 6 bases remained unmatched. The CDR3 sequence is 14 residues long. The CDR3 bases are TGTGCCAGCAGCTCCGGGACAGGACCCTACGAGCAGTACTTC. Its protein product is CASSSGTGPYEQYF.

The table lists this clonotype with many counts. The CDR3 DNA reads TGTGCCAGCAGTACCGGGAGCCAATATTCACCCCTCCACTTT. It is translated as CASSTGSQYSPLHF. This sequence joins TRBV6-1 and TRBJ1-6; D is uncertain. The CDR3 runs to 14 residues. Germline V CDR1 and CDR2: MNHNS, SASEGT. V gave up 5 bases and J gave up 8 bases, with 13 bases separating them.

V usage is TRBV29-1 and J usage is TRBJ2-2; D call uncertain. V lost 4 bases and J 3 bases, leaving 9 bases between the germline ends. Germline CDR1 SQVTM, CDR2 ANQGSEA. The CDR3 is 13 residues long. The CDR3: CSVVPEHTGELFF. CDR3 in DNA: TGCAGCGTTGTTCCGGAACACACCGGGGAGCTGTTTTTT.

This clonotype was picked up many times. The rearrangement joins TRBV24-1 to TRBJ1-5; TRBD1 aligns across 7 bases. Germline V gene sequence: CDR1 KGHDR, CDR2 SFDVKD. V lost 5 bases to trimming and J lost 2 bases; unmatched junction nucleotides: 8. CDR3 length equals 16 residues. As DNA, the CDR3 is TGTGCCACCAGTGGAGCCACAGGGGATGGCAATCAGCCCCAGCATTTT. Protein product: CATSGATGDGNQPQHF.

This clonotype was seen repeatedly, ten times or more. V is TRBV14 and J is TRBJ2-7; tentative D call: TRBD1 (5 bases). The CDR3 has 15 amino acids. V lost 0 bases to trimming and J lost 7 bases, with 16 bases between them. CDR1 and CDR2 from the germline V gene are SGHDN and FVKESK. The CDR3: CASSQESAGLGEQYF. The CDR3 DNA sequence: TGTGCCAGCAGCCAAGAATCGGCAGGGCTGGGGGAGCAGTACTTC.

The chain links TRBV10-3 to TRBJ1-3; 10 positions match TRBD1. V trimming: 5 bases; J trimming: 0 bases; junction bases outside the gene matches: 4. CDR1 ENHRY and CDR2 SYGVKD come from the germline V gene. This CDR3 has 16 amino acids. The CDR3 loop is CAISKTGGGSGNTIYF. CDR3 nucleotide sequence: TGTGCCATCAGTAAGACAGGGGGCGGCTCTGGAAACACCATATATTTT.

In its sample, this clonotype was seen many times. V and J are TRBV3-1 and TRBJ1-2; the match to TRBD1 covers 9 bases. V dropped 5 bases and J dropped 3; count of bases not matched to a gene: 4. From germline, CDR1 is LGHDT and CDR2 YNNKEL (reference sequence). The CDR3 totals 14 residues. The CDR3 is CASSSDRGDYGYTF. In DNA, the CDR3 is TGTGCCAGCAGCTCGGACAGGGGCGACTATGGCTACACCTTC. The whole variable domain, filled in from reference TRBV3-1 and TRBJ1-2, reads DTAVSQTPKYLVTQMGNDKSIKCEQNLGHDTMYWYKQDSKKFLKIMFSYNNKELIINETVPNRFSPKSPDKAHLNLHINSLELGDSAVYFCASSSDRGDYGYTFGSGTRLTVV.

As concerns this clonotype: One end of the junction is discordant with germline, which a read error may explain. The CDR3 bases are TGCGCCAGCAGCTCCTCGCCAGGGATAAGCACTGTAGCTTTCTTT. Amino acids: CASSSSPGISTVAFF. The chain uses TRBV5-1 and TRBJ1-1, with D perhaps matching TRBD1 (5 bases). This CDR3 spans 15 amino acids. Germline V gene sequence: CDR1 SGHRS, CDR2 YFSETQ.

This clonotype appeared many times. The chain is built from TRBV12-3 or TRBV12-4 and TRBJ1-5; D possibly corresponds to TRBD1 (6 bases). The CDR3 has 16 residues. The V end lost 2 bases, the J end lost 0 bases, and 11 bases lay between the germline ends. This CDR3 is CASSLRGSHSNQPQHF. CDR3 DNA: TGTGCCAGCAGTTTAAGGGGGTCCCATAGCAATCAGCCCCAGCATTTT.

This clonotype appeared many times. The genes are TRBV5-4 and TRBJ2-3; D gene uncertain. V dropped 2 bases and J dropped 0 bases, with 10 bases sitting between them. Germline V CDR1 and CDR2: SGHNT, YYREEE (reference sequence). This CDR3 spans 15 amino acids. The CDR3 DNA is TGTGCCAGCAGCTTCAGCAGAACAAGCACAGATACGCAGTATTTT. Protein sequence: CASSFSRTSTDTQYF.

The DNA for the CDR3 is TGTGCCAGCAGTGCACAGATTAATGAAAAACTGTTTTTT. Translating gives CASSAQINEKLFF. V and J are TRBV2 and TRBJ1-4; the D is unclear. Looked up from germline, CDR1 is SNHLY and CDR2 is FYNNEI. Trimming left V 4 bases short and J 4 bases short, with 7 bases between. The CDR3 sequence is 13 residues long. Full variable domain (outside the CDR3, taken from reference TRBV2 and TRBJ1-4): EPEVTQTPSHQVTQMGQEVILRCVPISNHLYFYWYRQILGQKVEFLVSFYNNEISEKSEIFDDQFSVERPDGSNFTLKIRSTKLEDSAMYFCASSAQINEKLFFGSGTQLSVL.

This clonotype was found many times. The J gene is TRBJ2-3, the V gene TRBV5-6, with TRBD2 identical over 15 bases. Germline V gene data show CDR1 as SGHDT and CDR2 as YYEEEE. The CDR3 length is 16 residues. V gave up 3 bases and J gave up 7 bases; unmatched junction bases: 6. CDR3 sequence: CASSSRTSGGAYTQYF. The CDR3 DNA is TGTGCCAGCAGCTCTAGGACTAGCGGGGGGGCTTATACGCAGTATTTT.

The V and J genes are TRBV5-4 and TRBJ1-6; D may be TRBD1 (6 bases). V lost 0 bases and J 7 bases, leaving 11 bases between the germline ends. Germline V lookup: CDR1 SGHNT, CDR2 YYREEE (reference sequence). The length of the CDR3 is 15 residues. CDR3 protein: CASSLEQGINSPLHF. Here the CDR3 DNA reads TGTGCCAGCAGCTTGGAACAGGGTATCAATTCACCCCTCCACTTT.

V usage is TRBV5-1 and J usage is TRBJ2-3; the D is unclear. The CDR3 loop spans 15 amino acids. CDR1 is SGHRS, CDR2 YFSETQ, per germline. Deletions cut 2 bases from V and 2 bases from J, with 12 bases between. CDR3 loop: CASSLNSPDTDTQYF. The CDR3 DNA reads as TGCGCCAGCAGCTTAAATAGCCCTGACACAGATACGCAGTATTTT.

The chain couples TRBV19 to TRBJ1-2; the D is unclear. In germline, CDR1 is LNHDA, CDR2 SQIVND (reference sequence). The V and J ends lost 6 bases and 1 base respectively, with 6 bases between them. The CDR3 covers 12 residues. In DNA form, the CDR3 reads TGTGCCAGTAGGCTGATTAACTATGGCTACACCTTC. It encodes CASRLINYGYTF.

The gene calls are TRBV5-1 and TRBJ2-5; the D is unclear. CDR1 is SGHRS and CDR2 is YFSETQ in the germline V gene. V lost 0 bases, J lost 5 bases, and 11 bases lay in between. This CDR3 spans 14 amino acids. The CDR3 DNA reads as TGCGCCAGCAGCTTGGAAGTGGGTAGGGAGACCCAGTACTTC. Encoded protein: CASSLEVGRETQYF.

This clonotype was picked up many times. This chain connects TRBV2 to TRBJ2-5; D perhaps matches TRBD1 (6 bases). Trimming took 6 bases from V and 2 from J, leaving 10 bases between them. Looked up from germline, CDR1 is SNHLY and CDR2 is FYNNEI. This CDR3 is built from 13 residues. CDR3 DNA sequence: TGTGCCAGCAGCTGGGGACAACAAGAGACCCAGTACTTC. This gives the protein CASSWGQQETQYF.

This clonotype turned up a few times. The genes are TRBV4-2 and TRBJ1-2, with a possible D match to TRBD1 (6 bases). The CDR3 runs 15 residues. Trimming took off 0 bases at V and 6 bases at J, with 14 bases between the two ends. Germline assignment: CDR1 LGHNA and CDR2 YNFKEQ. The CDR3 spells CASSQEGGWTDGYTF. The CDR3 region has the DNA TGTGCCAGCAGCCAAGAAGGGGGGTGGACAGATGGCTACACCTTC.